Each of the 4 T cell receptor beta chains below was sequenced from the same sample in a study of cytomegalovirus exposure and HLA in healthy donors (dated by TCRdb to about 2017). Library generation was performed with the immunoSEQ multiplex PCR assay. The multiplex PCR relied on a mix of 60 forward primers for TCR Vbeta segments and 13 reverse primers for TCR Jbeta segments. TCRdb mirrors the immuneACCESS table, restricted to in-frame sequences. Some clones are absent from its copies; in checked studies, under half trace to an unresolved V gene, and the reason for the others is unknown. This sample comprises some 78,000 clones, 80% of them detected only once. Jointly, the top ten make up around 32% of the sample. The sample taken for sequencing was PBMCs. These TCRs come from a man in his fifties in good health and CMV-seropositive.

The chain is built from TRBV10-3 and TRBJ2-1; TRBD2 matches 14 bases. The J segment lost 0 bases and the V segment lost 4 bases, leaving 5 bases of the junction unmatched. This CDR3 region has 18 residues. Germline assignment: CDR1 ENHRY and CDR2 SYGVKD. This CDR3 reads CAISGLAGGKSSYNEQFF. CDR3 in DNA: TGTGCCATCAGTGGACTAGCGGGAGGGAAGAGCTCCTACAATGAGCAGTTCTTC.

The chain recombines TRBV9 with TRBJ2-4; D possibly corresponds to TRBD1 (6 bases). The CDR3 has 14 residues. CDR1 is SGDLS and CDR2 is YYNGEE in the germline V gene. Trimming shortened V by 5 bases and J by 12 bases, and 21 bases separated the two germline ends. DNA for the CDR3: TGTGCCAGCAGTGAAGCCCCGGACAAGGACAGTCAGTACTTC. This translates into CASSEAPDKDSQYF.

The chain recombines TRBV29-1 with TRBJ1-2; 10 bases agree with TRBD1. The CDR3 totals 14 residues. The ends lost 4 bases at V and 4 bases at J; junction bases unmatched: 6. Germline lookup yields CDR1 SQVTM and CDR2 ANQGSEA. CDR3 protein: CSVVTGDRGYGYTF. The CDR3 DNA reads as TGCAGCGTTGTGACCGGGGACAGGGGCTATGGCTACACCTTC.

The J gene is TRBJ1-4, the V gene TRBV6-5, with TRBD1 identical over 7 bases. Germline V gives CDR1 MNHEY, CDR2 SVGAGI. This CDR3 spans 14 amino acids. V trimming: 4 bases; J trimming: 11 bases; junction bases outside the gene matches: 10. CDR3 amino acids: CASSSGQHSLKLFF. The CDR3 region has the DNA TGTGCCAGCAGTTCGGGACAGCATAGTCTTAAACTGTTTTTT.